This TCR beta chain was observed in a study of T cells in Graves' hyperthyroidism and ophthalmopathy (dated by TCRdb to between 2018 and 2021). Background for the entire study: Peripheral blood samples were taken at initial diagnosis, before any treatment was given. In more than 5 Graves' hyperthyroidism patients, the study also compared T-cell repertoires from thyroid tissue with T-cell repertoires from blood. The paper describes TCR Vbeta CDR3 sequencing of around 140 peripheral blood samples, made up of about 40 ophthalmopathy patients, 70 to 80 hyperthyroidism patients and 17 progressor patients. After sampling, hyperthyroidism patients received methimazole starting at 30 mg daily, and ophthalmopathy patients received high-dose intravenous methylprednisolone. For training and testing, the 100 or so patients in the discovery cohort were randomly divided in a 7:3 ratio. To identify TCR V-J signatures that set the groups apart, the researchers used a discovery cohort of 100 patients, made up of roughly 40 with Graves' ophthalmopathy and 57 with stable Graves' hyperthyroidism. Prospective prediction of ophthalmopathy was tested in an independent validation cohort of approximately 19 hyperthyroidism patients and 17 patients who later progressed to ophthalmopathy. Study-wide findings and limitations: Most expanded thyroid clonotypes (frequency above 0.001) were also detected in blood, suggesting blood repertoires may reflect thyroid immune responses. A model built on a 13 V-J signature distinguished ophthalmopathy from stable hyperthyroidism, reaching around 88% sensitivity and about 81% specificity in cross-validation and 80%/75% in testing. In validation, the model predicted progression to ophthalmopathy a median of approximately 6.3 months before onset, with roughly 70% sensitivity and almost 75% specificity. Sample size was not statistically predetermined, and blinding of investigators to group allocation was not performed.

Hyperthyroidism patients were newly diagnosed, had a disease duration of under 2 months, and were aged 18 to 65 years. Any patient with an uncontrolled infection, another autoimmune disease, pregnancy or lactation was excluded. Diagnoses relied on clinical symptoms, serum thyroxine and TRAb, thyroid ultrasound and orbital computed tomography. For progressor patients, blood was drawn at the first diagnosis of hyperthyroidism, before any ophthalmopathy symptoms had appeared. PBMCs were separated from approximately 10 ml of fresh peripheral blood using Ficoll-Paque density gradient centrifugation. Patients classed as progressors first received a Graves' hyperthyroidism diagnosis and then went on to develop ophthalmopathy during follow-up. Total RNA was extracted using Trizol reagent, and RNA quality was assessed on an Agilent 2100 Bioanalyzer. The TCR beta CDR3 regions were amplified from RNA transcripts. The first round of RT-PCR for the TCR CDR3 was performed with the HTBI primer set and the Qiagen OneStep RT-PCR kit. Libraries were constructed in a second round of multiplex PCR, after which size selection and purification were performed. Libraries were sequenced paired-end with 100 bp reads on an Illumina HiSeq2000. From the authors' description of their analysis: Raw data were processed with SOAPnuke, discarding reads with adapters, uncalled bases, mean Phred below 15, or no exact constant-primer or identifier match. High-quality paired reads were merged with COPE v1.2.5, and unique nucleotide sequences were defined as clonotypes. MiTCR v1.1 was used to align the clonotypes against IMGT TRBV, TRBD and TRBJ reference segments. Analysis was restricted to V-J combinations with a frequency above 0.0001, which covered approximately 99% of repertoires. The TCS score was defined as the ratio of F50 (clonal expansion) to E x V (chaos), calculated using BLOSUM62-based TCRdist between CDR3 peptides within each V-J. Welch's t-statistics and random forest reduced fewer than 550 V-J features to roughly 13, which were used in a naive Bayes classifier (R e1071). The raw public reads went through TCRdb reprocessing: fastp at Q25, MiXCR clone calling, in-frame beta chains kept. Rows are unified per CDR3 protein, each entry keeping the most common DNA and genes. The V and J calls come from TCRdb's annotation, not from the publication. This sample gives hundreds of thousands of distinct CDR3 sequences in total; 18% of them show up just once. The ten biggest clones cover 16% of the sample.

CDR1 is given as SNHLY and CDR2 as FYNNEI, both from the germline V gene. V lost 2 bases and J lost 5 bases; the stretch between them is 10 bases long. The CDR3, from cysteine to phenylalanine, totals 14 residues. The CDR3 DNA has 42 bases and is translated from base 1. Remarks on this clonotype: The antigen it recognizes is unknown. The record has no base qualities; no much larger clone is one base away.

Sequenced input: blood. The chain links TRBV2 with TRBJ1-5; perhaps TRBD1 is the D gene, with 5 bases matching. This TCR came from a woman aged 50 to 60 with Graves' hyperthyroidism that later progressed to Graves' ophthalmopathy. The bases read TGTGCCAGCAGTGAAATTGAGGGGTATCAGCCCCAGCATTTT. This is translated as CASSEIEGYQPQHF.